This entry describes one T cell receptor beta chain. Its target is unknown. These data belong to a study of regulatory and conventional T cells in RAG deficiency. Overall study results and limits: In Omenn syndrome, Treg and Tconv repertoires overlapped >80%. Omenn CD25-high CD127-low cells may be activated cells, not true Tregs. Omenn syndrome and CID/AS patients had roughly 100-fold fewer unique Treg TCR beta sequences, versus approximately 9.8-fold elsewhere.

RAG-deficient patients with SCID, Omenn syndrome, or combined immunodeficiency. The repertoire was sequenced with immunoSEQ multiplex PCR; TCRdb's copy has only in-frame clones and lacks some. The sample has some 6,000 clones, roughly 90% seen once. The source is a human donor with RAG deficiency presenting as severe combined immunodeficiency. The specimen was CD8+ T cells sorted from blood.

CDR3 region: CASSPGGSYNEQFF. The CDR3 nucleotides are TGTGCCAGCAGCCCGGGGGGGAGTTACAATGAGCAGTTCTTC. This chain joins TRBV9 and TRBJ2-1; 8 positions agree with TRBD2. The CDR3 contains 14 residues. Germline lookup yields CDR1 SGDLS and CDR2 YYNGEE. V lost 4 bases to trimming and J lost 4 bases; unmatched junction nucleotides: 4.